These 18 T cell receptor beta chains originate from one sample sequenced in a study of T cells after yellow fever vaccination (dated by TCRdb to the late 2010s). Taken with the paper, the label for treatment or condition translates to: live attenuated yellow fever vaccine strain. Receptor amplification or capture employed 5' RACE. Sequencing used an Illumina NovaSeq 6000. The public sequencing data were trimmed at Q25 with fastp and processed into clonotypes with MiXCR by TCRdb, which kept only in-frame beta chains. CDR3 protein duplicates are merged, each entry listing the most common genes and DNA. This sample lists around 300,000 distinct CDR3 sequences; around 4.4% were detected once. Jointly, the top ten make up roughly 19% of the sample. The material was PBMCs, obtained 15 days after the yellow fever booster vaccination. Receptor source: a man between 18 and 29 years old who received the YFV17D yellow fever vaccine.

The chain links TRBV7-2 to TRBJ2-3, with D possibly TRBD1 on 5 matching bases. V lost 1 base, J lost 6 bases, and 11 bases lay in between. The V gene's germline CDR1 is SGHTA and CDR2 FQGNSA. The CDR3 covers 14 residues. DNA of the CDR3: TGTGCCAGCAGCTTAGGGGGCCCTCAGGATACGCAGTATTTT. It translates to CASSLGGPQDTQYF.

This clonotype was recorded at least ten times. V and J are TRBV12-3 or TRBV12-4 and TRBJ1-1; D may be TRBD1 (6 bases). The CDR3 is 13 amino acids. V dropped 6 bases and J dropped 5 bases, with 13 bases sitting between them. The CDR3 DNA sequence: TGTGCCAGCAGGGGGGCGTCCATTACTGAAGCTTTCTTT. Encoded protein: CASRGASITEAFF.

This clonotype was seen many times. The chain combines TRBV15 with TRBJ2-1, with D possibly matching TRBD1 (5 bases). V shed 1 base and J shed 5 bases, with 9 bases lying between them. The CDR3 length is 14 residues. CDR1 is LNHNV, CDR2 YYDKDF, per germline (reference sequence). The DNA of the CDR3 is TGTGCCACCAGCAGAGTAACCAGGGACAATGAGCAGTTCTTC. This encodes CATSRVTRDNEQFF.

The CDR3 protein is CASSQGSGGELAKNIQYF. As DNA, the CDR3 is TGTGCCAGCAGCCAAGGTAGCGGGGGTGAACTAGCCAAAAACATTCAGTACTTC. The V gene is TRBV4-2, the J gene TRBJ2-4; 9 bases line up with TRBD2. The CDR3 runs to 18 residues. Germline-derived CDR1 and CDR2 are LGHNA and YNFKEQ. The ends lost 1 base at V and 0 bases at J; junction bases unmatched: 7.

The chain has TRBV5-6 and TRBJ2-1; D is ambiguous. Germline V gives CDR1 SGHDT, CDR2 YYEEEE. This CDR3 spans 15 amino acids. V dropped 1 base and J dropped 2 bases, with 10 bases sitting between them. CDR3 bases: TGTGCCAGCAGCTTGATCGCCTCTGCCTACAATGAGCAGTTCTTC. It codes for CASSLIASAYNEQFF.

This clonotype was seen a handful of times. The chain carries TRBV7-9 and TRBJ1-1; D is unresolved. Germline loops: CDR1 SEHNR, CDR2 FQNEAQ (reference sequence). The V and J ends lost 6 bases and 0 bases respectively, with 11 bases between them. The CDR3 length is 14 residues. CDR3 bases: TGTGCCAGCAGTAAGGTGAAGGTGAACACTGAAGCTTTCTTT. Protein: CASSKVKVNTEAFF.

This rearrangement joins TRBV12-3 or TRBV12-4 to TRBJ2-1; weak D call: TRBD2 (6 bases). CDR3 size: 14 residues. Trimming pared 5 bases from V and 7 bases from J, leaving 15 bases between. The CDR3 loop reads CASSIPLRGNEQFF. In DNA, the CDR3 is TGTGCCAGCAGTATTCCTCTGCGGGGTAATGAGCAGTTCTTC.

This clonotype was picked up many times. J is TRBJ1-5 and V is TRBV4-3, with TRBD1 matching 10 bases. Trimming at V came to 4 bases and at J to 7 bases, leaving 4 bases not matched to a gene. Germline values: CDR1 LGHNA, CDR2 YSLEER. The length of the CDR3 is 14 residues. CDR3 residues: CASSPRTGGQPQHF. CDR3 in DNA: TGCGCCAGCAGCCCGAGGACAGGGGGGCAGCCCCAGCATTTT.

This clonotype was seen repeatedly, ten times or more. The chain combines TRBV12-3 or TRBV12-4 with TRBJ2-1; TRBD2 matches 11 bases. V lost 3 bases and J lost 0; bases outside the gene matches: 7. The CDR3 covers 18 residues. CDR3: CASSFRLAGGHSYNEQFF. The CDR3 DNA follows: TGTGCCAGCAGTTTTAGGCTAGCGGGGGGTCACTCCTACAATGAGCAGTTCTTC.

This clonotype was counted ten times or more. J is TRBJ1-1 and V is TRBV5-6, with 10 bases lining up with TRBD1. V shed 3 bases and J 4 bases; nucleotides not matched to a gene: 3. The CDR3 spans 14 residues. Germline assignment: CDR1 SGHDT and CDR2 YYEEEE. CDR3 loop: CASSSRDRGTEAFF. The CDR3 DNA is TGTGCCAGCAGCTCCCGGGACAGGGGCACTGAAGCTTTCTTT.

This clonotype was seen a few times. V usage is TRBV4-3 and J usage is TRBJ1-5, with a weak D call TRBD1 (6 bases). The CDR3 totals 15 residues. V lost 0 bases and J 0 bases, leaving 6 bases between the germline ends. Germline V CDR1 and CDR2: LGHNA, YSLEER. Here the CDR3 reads CASSQEGGSNQPQHF. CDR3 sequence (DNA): TGCGCCAGCAGCCAAGAAGGGGGTAGCAATCAGCCCCAGCATTTT.

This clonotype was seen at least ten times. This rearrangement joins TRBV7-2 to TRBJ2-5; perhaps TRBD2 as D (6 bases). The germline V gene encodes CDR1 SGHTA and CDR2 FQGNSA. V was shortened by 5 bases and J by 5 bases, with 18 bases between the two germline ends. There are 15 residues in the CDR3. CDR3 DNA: TGTGCCAGCAGCCCCCGGGAGCGCGGGATTGAGACCCAGTACTTC. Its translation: CASSPRERGIETQYF.

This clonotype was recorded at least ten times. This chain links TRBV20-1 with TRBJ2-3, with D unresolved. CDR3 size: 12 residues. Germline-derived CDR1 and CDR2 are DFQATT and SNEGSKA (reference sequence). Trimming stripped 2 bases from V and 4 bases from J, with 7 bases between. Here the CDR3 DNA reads TGCAGTGCTAGACTTCGGGCAGATACGCAGTATTTT. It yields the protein CSARLRADTQYF.

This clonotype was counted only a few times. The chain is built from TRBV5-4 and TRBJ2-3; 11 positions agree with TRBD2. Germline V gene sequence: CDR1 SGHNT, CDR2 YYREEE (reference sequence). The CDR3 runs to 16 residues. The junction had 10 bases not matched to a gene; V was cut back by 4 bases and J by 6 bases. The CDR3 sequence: CASSPLVAGGRDTQYF. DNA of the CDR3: TGTGCCAGCAGCCCCCTTGTAGCGGGGGGGCGGGATACGCAGTATTTT.

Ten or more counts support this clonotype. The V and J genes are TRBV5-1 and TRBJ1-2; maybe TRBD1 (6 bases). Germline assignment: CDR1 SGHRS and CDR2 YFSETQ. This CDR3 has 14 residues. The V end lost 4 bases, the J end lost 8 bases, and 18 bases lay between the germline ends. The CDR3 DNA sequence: TGCGCCAGCAGCCCAAGGACAGTGACTGGAGGCTACACCTTC. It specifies CASSPRTVTGGYTF.

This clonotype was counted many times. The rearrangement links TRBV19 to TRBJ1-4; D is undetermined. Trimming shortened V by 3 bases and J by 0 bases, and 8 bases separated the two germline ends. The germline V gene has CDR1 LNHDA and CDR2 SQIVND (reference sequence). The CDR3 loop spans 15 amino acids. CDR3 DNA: TGTGCCAGTAGTATCGGATTTGCAACTAATGAAAAACTGTTTTTT. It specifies CASSIGFATNEKLFF.

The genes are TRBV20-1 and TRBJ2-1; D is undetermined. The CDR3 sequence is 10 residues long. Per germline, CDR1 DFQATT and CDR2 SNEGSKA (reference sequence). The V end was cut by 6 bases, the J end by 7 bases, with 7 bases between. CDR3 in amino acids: CSAPLNEQFF. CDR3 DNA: TGCAGTGCCCCCTTAAATGAGCAGTTCTTC.

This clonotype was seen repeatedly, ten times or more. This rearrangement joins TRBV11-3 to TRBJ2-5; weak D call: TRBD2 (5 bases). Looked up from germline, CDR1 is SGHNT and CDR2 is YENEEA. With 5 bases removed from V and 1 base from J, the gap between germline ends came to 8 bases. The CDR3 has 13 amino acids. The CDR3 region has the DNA TGTGCCAGCAGCAGGACTTTCCAAGAGACCCAGTACTTC. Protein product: CASSRTFQETQYF.